This is a list of T cell receptor beta chains from one sample in a study of blood T cell repertoires in COVID-19. The repertoire was sequenced with immunoSEQ multiplex PCR; TCRdb's copy has only in-frame clones and lacks some. The data contain about 230,000 clones, approximately 80% of them singletons. The source material was peripheral blood. These receptors all stem from a man aged 35 to 55 with acute or convalescent COVID-19. Both conserved end residues are part of each CDR3. Each record gives: CDR3 protein, CDR3 DNA, D gene, J gene, V gene, clone size. D genes are given only for firm matches. Clone size is stated in some rows and not others, as once, few, many or a class when expanded.

CASSQAGVNYGYTF,TGCGCCAGCAGCCAAGCAGGGGTTAACTATGGCTACACCTTC,.,TRBJ1-2,TRBV4-1,.
CASSLAFGGEQYF,TGTGCCAGCAGCTTGGCATTCGGCGGTGAGCAGTACTTC,.,TRBJ2-7,TRBV7-3,.
CASSEGLTSYEQYF,TGTGCCAGCAGCGAGGGACTAACTTCCTACGAGCAGTACTTC,TRBD2,TRBJ2-7,TRBV7-2,few
CSPRQRQESSYNSPLHF,TGCAGCCCCAGACAGAGACAGGAGAGCTCCTATAATTCACCCCTCCACTTT,.,TRBJ1-6,TRBV29-1,.
CATSRVAGGDLGGTEAFF,TGTGCCACCAGCAGAGTGGCAGGGGGCGATCTGGGTGGGACTGAAGCTTTCTTT,TRBD1,TRBJ1-1,TRBV15,once
CASSSWGDINYEQYF,TGTGCCAGCAGCTCATGGGGGGATATCAACTACGAGCAGTACTTC,.,TRBJ2-7,TRBV5-6,few
CASSTGTLTYNEQFF,TGTGCCAGCAGTACTGGGACACTTACCTACAATGAGCAGTTCTTC,.,TRBJ2-1,TRBV6-5,.
CASSPDSSYTEAFF,TGCGCCAGCAGCCCGGACAGTTCTTACACTGAAGCTTTCTTT,.,TRBJ1-1,TRBV5-1,.
CSASLGQGANYGYTF,TGCAGTGCTAGTCTCGGACAGGGGGCGAACTATGGCTACACCTTC,TRBD1,TRBJ1-2,TRBV20-1,many
CASSSGTYEQYF,TGTGCCAGCAGCAGCGGGACCTACGAGCAGTACTTC,TRBD2,TRBJ2-7,TRBV7-2,.
CASSLIIAGNTEAFF,TGTGCCAGCAGCCTAATTATCGCAGGCAACACAGAAGCTTTCTTT,.,TRBJ1-1,TRBV7-2,.
CASTPGQGIYGYTF,TGTGCCAGTACTCCGGGGCAGGGGATCTATGGCTACACCTTC,.,TRBJ1-2,TRBV19,.
CASSFFALRQYF,TGTGCCAGCAGTTTTTTTGCCCTAAGGCAGTATTTT,.,TRBJ2-3,TRBV12-3/TRBV12-4,.
CASSIGGQPQHF,TGTGCCAGTAGTATAGGAGGGCAGCCCCAGCATTTT,.,TRBJ1-5,TRBV19,.
CASSLGAGEPNEQFF,TGTGCCAGCAGCTTAGGGGCGGGGGAGCCCAATGAGCAGTTCTTC,TRBD2,TRBJ2-1,TRBV7-9,.
CASTLDRVNTGELFF,TGCGCCAGCACCTTGGACAGGGTAAACACCGGGGAGCTGTTTTTT,TRBD1,TRBJ2-2,TRBV5-1,.
CASSPDSYTGELFF,TGCGCCAGCAGCCCGGACAGTTACACCGGGGAGCTGTTTTTT,.,TRBJ2-2,TRBV5-1,once
CASSLERWASYF,TGTGCCAGCAGTTTAGAGAGATGGGCCTCGTACTTC,.,TRBJ2-7,TRBV12-3/TRBV12-4,.
CASSPGEGITDTQYF,TGTGCCAGCAGCCCAGGGGAGGGCATCACAGATACGCAGTATTTT,.,TRBJ2-3,TRBV3-1/TRBV3-2,.
CASSYVADSYNEQFF,TGTGCCAGCAGTTATGTAGCGGATTCCTACAATGAGCAGTTCTTC,.,TRBJ2-1,TRBV11-2,.
CASSFGTGAWDSNQPQHF,TGTGCCAGCAGCTTCGGGACAGGGGCCTGGGATAGCAATCAGCCCCAGCATTTT,TRBD1,TRBJ1-5,TRBV7-8,.
CASSLSGFKELFF,TGTGCCAGCAGCTTAAGCGGCTTTAAGGAGCTGTTTTTT,.,TRBJ2-2,TRBV7-3,.
CASSLVRGSYNEQFF,TGTGCCAGCAGCTTAGTCAGGGGCTCCTACAATGAGCAGTTCTTC,.,TRBJ2-1,TRBV11-3,.
CASSVSSVDQETQYF,TGTGCCAGTAGTGTGTCTAGCGTGGACCAAGAGACCCAGTACTTC,.,TRBJ2-5,TRBV19,.
CASSSNGGSDTQYF,TGTGCCAGCAGCTCCAACGGGGGGTCAGATACGCAGTATTTT,TRBD2,TRBJ2-3,TRBV7-2,.
CASSLLTGPNTGELFF,TGTGCCAGCAGCCTATTAACTGGTCCGAACACCGGGGAGCTGTTTTTT,.,TRBJ2-2,TRBV7-8,.
CASSQGRGNYGYTF,TGTGCCAGCAGTCAGGGGAGGGGGAACTATGGCTACACCTTC,.,TRBJ1-2,TRBV11-2,.
CASSQDTSGFTDTQYF,TGTGCCAGCAGCCAAGATACTAGCGGCTTCACAGATACGCAGTATTTT,TRBD2,TRBJ2-3,TRBV4-2,.
CASSPPVAGRNTGELFF,TGCGCCAGCAGCCCGCCCGTGGCAGGCCGGAACACCGGGGAGCTGTTTTTT,.,TRBJ2-2,TRBV5-1,.
CASSLSGGWGTNYGYTF,TGTGCCAGCAGTTTATCGGGGGGATGGGGGACTAACTATGGCTACACCTTC,.,TRBJ1-2,TRBV27,.
CASRKGRVSTDTQYF,TGTGCCAGCAGGAAAGGGCGGGTAAGCACAGATACGCAGTATTTT,.,TRBJ2-3,TRBV3-1/TRBV3-2,.
CASSVPPGQGLGTEAFF,TGTGCCAGCAGCGTCCCACCGGGACAGGGGTTAGGCACTGAAGCTTTCTTT,TRBD1,TRBJ1-1,TRBV7-9,once
CASSGRISNQPQHF,TGTGCCAGCAGTGGTCGTATAAGCAATCAGCCCCAGCATTTT,.,TRBJ1-5,TRBV2,.
CASSPRGDSYEQYF,TGTGCCAGCTCACCCCGAGGAGATTCCTACGAGCAGTACTTC,.,TRBJ2-7,TRBV18,.
CSGGDRANTGELFF,TGCAGCGGCGGGGACAGGGCGAACACCGGGGAGCTGTTTTTT,TRBD1,TRBJ2-2,TRBV29-1,.
CASSAAETQYF,TGTGCCAGCAGTGCGGCCGAGACCCAGTACTTC,.,TRBJ2-5,TRBV12-3/TRBV12-4,.
CASSRTGLSKEQYF,TGTGCCAGCAGCCGGACGGGACTCAGCAAGGAGCAGTACTTC,.,TRBJ2-7,TRBV5-6,.